The rows below give T cell receptor beta chains drawn from one sample of a study of blood T cell repertoires in COVID-19. Assay used: immunoSEQ multiplex PCR; TCRdb lists only in-frame clones, some missing. The table shows some 230,000 clones, with 65% to 85% occurring only once. The sequenced material came from peripheral blood. The receptors here all came from a woman aged 30 to 39 who had recovered from COVID-19. CDR3s include the opening cysteine and the closing phenylalanine or tryptophan. D genes are given only for firm matches. Some rows mark clone size as missing; the rest say once, few, many or name a class of expanded clone.

size,J,V,D,CDR3,DNA
once,TRBJ1-1,TRBV20-1,-,CSAPGQVEAFF,TGCAGTGCCCCTGGGCAGGTCGAAGCTTTCTTT
-,TRBJ2-3,TRBV5-6,TRBD1,CASSLRQGTDTQYF,TGTGCCAGCAGCTTGAGACAGGGGACAGATACGCAGTATTTT
many,TRBJ2-1,TRBV18,TRBD2,CASAGTSGYNEQFF,TGTGCCAGCGCTGGGACTAGCGGTTACAATGAGCAGTTCTTC
-,TRBJ2-7,TRBV6-5,-,CASSYSAGRGYEQYF,TGTGCCAGCAGTTACTCCGCTGGACGAGGGTACGAGCAGTACTTC
-,TRBJ2-1,TRBV10-2,TRBD2,CASSEPGLELNEQFF,TGCGCCAGCAGTGAGCCCGGACTAGAATTAAATGAGCAGTTCTTC
once,TRBJ2-2,TRBV18,TRBD1,CASSPLTGEHTGELFF,TGTGCCAGCTCACCACTTACAGGGGAGCATACCGGGGAGCTGTTTTTT
-,TRBJ2-1,TRBV27,TRBD1,CASSLGTGFYNEQFF,TGTGCCAGCAGTTTAGGGACAGGGTTCTACAATGAGCAGTTCTTC
-,TRBJ2-7,TRBV11-2,-,CASSLGGGSYEQYF,TGTGCCAGCAGCTTAGGTGGGGGGAGCTACGAGCAGTACTTC
many,TRBJ1-4,TRBV27,-,CASRTGQHNEKLFF,TGTGCCAGCAGGACCGGACAGCATAATGAAAAACTGTTTTTT
-,TRBJ2-4,TRBV9,-,CASSVDQGGNIQYF,TGTGCCAGCAGCGTAGACCAGGGAGGAAACATTCAGTACTTC
few,TRBJ2-1,TRBV27,TRBD2,CASSSGTRKPNEQFF,TGTGCCAGCAGTTCCGGGACTAGAAAGCCCAATGAGCAGTTCTTC
once,TRBJ2-3,TRBV28,TRBD2,CATELAGADTQYF,TGTGCCACAGAATTAGCGGGAGCAGATACGCAGTATTTT
-,TRBJ2-7,TRBV18,-,CASSRGTPQSYEQYF,TGTGCCAGCTCACGGGGGACACCTCAATCCTACGAGCAGTACTTC
-,TRBJ2-5,TRBV7-6,TRBD2,CASSPRDGRARETQYF,TGTGCCAGCAGCCCCCGTGACGGGAGGGCCCGGGAGACCCAGTACTTC
-,TRBJ2-7,TRBV11-2,-,CASSSTRRAYEQYF,TGTGCCAGCAGTTCTACAAGGAGGGCCTACGAGCAGTACTTC
-,TRBJ1-1,TRBV27,-,CASQPENRATEAFF,TGTGCCAGCCAACCCGAGAACAGAGCCACTGAAGCTTTCTTT
-,TRBJ2-5,TRBV9,TRBD1,CASSVGDRGWRETQYF,TGTGCCAGCAGCGTAGGGGACAGGGGGTGGAGGGAGACCCAGTACTTC
few,TRBJ1-5,TRBV6-5,-,CASSLRGNQPQHF,TGTGCCAGCAGCCTCAGGGGAAATCAGCCCCAGCATTTT
-,TRBJ2-7,TRBV24-1,TRBD2,CATSDSSGAPNEQYF,TGTGCCACCAGTGACAGTAGCGGGGCTCCCAACGAGCAGTACTTC
-,TRBJ2-6,TRBV6-5,-,CASIRGSAGANVLTF,TGTGCCAGCATTAGGGGATCTGCCGGGGCCAACGTCCTGACTTTC
-,TRBJ2-7,TRBV2,TRBD1,CATRQGPEQYF,TGTGCCACCCGACAGGGGCCCGAGCAGTACTTC
-,TRBJ2-3,TRBV3-1/TRBV3-2,TRBD2,CASRTSGGADTQYF,TGTGCCAGCCGGACTAGCGGGGGCGCAGATACGCAGTATTTT
-,TRBJ1-5,TRBV24-1,-,CATLNSPSRQEHSNQPQHF,TGTGCCACCCTAAATAGCCCTTCCAGACAGGAACATAGCAATCAGCCCCAGCATTTT